One T cell receptor beta chain is described in this entry. PCR primers comprised 60 Vbeta and 13 Jbeta primers. Method: immunoSEQ multiplex PCR; TCRdb's copy keeps in-frame clones and lacks some. The sample table includes 70,000 or so clones. This sample is drawn from a study of cytomegalovirus exposure and HLA in healthy donors. The clonotype was recovered from a man in his forties in good health and CMV-seronegative. Sequences were obtained from PBMCs.

The CDR3 nucleotides read TGTGCCAGCAGTGACTCGGGGGGGGCACATTCAGATACGCAGTATTTT. It codes for CASSDSGGAHSDTQYF. The J gene is TRBJ2-3, the V gene TRBV6-4; TRBD2 is a possible D gene (7 bases). Germline V gene lookup returns CDR1 MRHNA and CDR2 SNTAGT. The CDR3 runs 16 residues. Between the trimmed V and J ends, which lost 0 bases and 4 bases, there was a span of 14 bases.